This record concerns one TCR beta chain sequence. This specimen belongs to a study of blood T cell repertoires in COVID-19. Assay: immunoSEQ multiplex PCR; the TCRdb copy retains only in-frame clones and omits some. The table lists 95,000 or so clones, about nine tenths of them singletons. What was sequenced was peripheral blood. The receptor comes from a woman aged 70-85 years with acute or convalescent COVID-19.

CDR3 amino acids: CASSGGQGRTGELFF. In nucleotides, the CDR3 is TGTGCCAGCAGCGGCGGACAGGGAAGGACCGGGGAGCTGTTTTTT. V gene TRBV9 combines with J gene TRBJ2-2; 8 bases match TRBD1. Germline V CDR1 and CDR2: SGDLS, YYNGEE. This CDR3 has 15 amino acids. V lost 3 bases and J lost 5; bases outside the gene matches: 6. The complete variable domain, with remaining parts taken from reference TRBV9 and TRBJ2-2, reads DSGVTQTPKHLITATGQRVTLRCSPRSGDLSVYWYQQSLDQGLQFLIQYYNGEERAKGNILERFSAQQFPDLHSELNLSSLELGDSALYFCASSGGQGRTGELFFGEGSRLTVL.